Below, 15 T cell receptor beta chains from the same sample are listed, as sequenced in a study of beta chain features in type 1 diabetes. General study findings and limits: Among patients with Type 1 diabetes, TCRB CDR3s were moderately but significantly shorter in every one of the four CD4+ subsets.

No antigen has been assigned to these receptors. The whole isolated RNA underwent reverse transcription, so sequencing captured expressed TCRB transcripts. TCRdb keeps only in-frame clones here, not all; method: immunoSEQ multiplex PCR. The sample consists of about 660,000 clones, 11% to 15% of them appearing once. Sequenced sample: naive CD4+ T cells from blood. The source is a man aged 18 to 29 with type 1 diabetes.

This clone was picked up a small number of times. DNA for the CDR3: TGTGCCACCAGCAGAGATAGGTCGACGAGGAATTCACCCCTCCACTTT. It codes for CATSRDRSTRNSPLHF. The V call is TRBV15, the J call TRBJ1-6; D remains unclear. Trimming pared 0 bases from V and 7 bases from J, leaving 13 bases between. Germline CDR1 is LNHNV and CDR2 is YYDKDF (reference sequence). The CDR3 length is 16 residues. The full variable domain, completed using reference TRBV15 and TRBJ1-6, is DAMVIQNPRYQVTQFGKPVTLSCSQTLNHNVMYWYQQKSSQAPKLLFHYYDKDFNNEADTPDNFQSRRPNTSFCFLDIRSPGLGDTAMYLCATSRDRSTRNSPLHFGNGTRLTVT.

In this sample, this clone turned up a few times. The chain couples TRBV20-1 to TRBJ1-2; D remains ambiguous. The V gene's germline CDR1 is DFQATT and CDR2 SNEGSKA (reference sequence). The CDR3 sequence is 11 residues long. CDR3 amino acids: CTGTENYGYTF. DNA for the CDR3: TGCACCGGAACCGAAAACTATGGCTACACCTTC.

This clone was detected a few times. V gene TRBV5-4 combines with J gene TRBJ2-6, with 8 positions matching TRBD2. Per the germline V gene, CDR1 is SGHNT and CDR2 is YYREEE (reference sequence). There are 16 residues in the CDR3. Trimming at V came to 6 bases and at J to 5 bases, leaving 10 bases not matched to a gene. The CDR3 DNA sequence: TGTGCCAGCACCACCGGGGGGGGTACGAGGGCCAACGTCCTGACTTTC. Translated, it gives CASTTGGGTRANVLTF.

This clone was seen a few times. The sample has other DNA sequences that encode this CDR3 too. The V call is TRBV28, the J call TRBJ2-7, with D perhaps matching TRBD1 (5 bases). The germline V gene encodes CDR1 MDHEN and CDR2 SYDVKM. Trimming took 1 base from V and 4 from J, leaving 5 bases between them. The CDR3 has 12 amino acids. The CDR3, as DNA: TGTGCCAGCAGTTTATCAGGGTACGAGCAGTACTTC. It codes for CASSLSGYEQYF. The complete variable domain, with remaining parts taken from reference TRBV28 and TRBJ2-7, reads DVKVTQSSRYLVKRTGEKVFLECVQDMDHENMFWYRQDPGLGLRLIYFSYDVKMKEKGDIPEGYSVSREKKERFSLILESASTNQTSMYLCASSLSGYEQYFGPGTRLTVT.

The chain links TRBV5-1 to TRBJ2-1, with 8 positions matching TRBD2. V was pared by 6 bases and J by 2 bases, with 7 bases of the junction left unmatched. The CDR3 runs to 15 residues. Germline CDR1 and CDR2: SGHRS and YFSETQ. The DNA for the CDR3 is TGCGCCAGCAACGACGGGAGGGCAACCTACAATGAGCAGTTCTTC. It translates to CASNDGRATYNEQFF.

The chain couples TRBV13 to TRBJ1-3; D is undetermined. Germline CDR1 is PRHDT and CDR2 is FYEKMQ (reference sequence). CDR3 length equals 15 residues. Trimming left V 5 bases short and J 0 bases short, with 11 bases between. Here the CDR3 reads CASSRGSSSGNTIYF. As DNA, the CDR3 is TGTGCCAGCAGCCGCGGGTCCTCCTCTGGAAACACCATATATTTT.

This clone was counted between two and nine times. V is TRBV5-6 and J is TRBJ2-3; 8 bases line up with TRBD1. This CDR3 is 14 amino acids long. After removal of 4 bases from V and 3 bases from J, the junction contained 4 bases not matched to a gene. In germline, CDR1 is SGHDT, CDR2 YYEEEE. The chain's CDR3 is CASSQGAVTDTQYF. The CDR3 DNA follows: TGTGCCAGCAGCCAGGGGGCAGTGACAGATACGCAGTATTTT.

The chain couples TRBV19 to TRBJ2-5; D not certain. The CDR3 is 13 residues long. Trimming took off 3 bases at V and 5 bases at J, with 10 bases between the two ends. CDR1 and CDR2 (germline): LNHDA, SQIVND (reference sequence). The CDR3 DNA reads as TGTGCCAGTAGTATGGGAATGGTGGAGACCCAGTACTTC. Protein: CASSMGMVETQYF.

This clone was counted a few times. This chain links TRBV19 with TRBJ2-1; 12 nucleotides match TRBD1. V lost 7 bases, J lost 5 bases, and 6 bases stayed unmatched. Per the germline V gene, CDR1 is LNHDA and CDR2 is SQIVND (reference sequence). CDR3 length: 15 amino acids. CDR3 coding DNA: TGTGCCAGTACAAGGGACAGGGGGCTGAACAATGAGCAGTTCTTC. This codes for CASTRDRGLNNEQFF.

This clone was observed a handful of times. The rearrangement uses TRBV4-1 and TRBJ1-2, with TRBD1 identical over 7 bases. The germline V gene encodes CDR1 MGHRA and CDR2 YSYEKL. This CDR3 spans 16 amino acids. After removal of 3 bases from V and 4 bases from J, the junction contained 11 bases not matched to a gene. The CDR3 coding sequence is TGCGCCAGCAGCCAGGAGTTACAGGGGATCGGCTATGGCTACACCTTC. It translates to CASSQELQGIGYGYTF.

The CDR3 DNA is TGTGCCAGCAGCCCCCATCTGAACACTGAAGCTTTCTTT. Encoded protein: CASSPHLNTEAFF. The chain recombines TRBV7-2 with TRBJ1-1, with no clear D. The V gene's germline CDR1 is SGHTA and CDR2 FQGNSA. Trimming left V 5 bases short and J 0 bases short, with 7 bases between. This CDR3 contains 13 residues.

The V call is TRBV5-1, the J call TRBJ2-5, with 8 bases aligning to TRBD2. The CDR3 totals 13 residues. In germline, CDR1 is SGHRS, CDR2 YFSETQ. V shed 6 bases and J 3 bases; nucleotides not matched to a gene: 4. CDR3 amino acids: CASTTGGKETQYF. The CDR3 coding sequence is TGCGCCAGCACGACGGGAGGGAAAGAGACCCAGTACTTC.

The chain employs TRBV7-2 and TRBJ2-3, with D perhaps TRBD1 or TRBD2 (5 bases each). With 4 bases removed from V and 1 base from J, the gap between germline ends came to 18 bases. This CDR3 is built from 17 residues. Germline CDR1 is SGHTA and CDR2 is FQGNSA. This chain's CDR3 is CASSSRGQLGRTDTQYF. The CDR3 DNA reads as TGTGCCAGCAGCTCCCGGGGCCAGTTGGGACGCACAGATACGCAGTATTTT.

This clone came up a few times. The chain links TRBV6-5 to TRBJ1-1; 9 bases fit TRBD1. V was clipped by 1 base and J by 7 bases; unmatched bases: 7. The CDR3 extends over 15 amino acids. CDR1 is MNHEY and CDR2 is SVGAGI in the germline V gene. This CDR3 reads CASSYWGQGKDEAFF. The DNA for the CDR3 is TGTGCCAGCAGTTACTGGGGACAGGGTAAGGATGAAGCTTTCTTT.

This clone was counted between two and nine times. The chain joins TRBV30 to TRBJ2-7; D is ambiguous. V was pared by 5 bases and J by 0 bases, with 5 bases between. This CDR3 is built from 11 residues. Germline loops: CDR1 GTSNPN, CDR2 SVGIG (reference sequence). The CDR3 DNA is TGTGCCTGGGGCCTCTCCTACGAGCAGTACTTC. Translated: CAWGLSYEQYF. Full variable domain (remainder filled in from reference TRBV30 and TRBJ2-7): SQTIHQWPATLVQPVGSPLSLECTVEGTSNPNLYWYRQAAGRGLQLLFYSVGIGQISSEVPQNLSASRPQDRQFILSSKKLLLSDSGFYLCAWGLSYEQYFGPGTRLTVT.